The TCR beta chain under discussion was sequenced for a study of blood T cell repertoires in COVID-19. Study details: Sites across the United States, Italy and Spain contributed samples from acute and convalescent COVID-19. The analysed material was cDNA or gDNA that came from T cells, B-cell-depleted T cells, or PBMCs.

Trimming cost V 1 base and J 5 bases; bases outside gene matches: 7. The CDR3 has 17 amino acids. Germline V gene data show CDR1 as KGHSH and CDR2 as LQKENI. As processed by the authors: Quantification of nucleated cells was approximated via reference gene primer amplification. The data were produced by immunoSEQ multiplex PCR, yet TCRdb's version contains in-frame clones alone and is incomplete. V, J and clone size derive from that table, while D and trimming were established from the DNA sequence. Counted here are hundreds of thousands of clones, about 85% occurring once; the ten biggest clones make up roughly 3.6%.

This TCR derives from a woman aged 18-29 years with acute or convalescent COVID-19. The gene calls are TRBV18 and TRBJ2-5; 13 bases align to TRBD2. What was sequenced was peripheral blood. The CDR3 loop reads CASSPQGLAGESETQYF. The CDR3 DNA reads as TGTGCCAGCTCACCACAAGGACTAGCGGGGGAGTCGGAGACCCAGTACTTC.